The rows below give T cell receptor beta chains drawn from one sample of a study of cytomegalovirus exposure and HLA in healthy donors. The table came from immunoSEQ multiplex PCR; TCRdb's copy has only in-frame clones and leaves some out. This table holds some 200,000 clones, just over 75% found once. Source material: PBMCs. These TCRs come from a woman aged 60-75 years in good health and CMV-seropositive. The CDR3 runs from the conserved cysteine through the conserved F or W. Fields, in order: D gene, CDR3 length, V gene, J gene, clone size, CDR3 protein, CDR3 DNA. D genes are given only for firm matches. Size tells how often a clone was seen (once, few, many) or the class of an expanded clone, and some rows leave it out.

D gene: NA; CDR3 length: 11; V gene: TRBV7-2; J gene: TRBJ2-3; clone size: NA; CDR3 protein: CASSFIDTQYF; CDR3 DNA: TGTGCCAGCAGCTTCATAGATACGCAGTATTTT
D gene: NA; CDR3 length: 13; V gene: TRBV19; J gene: TRBJ1-1; clone size: NA; CDR3 protein: CASSRQMNTEAFF; CDR3 DNA: TGTGCCAGTAGTCGACAAATGAACACTGAAGCTTTCTTT
D gene: NA; CDR3 length: 13; V gene: TRBV6-5; J gene: TRBJ1-3; clone size: NA; CDR3 protein: CASSYGTQGTIYF; CDR3 DNA: TGTGCCAGCAGTTACGGGACTCAGGGAACCATATATTTT
D gene: NA; CDR3 length: 14; V gene: TRBV25-1; J gene: TRBJ1-2; clone size: NA; CDR3 protein: CASRDHGANYGYTF; CDR3 DNA: TGTGCCAGTCGCGACCACGGAGCTAACTATGGCTACACCTTC
D gene: TRBD2; CDR3 length: 15; V gene: TRBV10-2; J gene: TRBJ2-7; clone size: NA; CDR3 protein: CASSATSGRAFEQYF; CDR3 DNA: TGCGCCAGCAGTGCGACTAGCGGGAGGGCCTTCGAGCAGTACTTC
D gene: NA; CDR3 length: 13; V gene: TRBV27; J gene: TRBJ1-1; clone size: NA; CDR3 protein: CASSFRENTEAFF; CDR3 DNA: TGTGCCAGCAGTTTCCGGGAGAACACTGAAGCTTTCTTT
D gene: NA; CDR3 length: 14; V gene: TRBV27; J gene: TRBJ2-1; clone size: NA; CDR3 protein: CASKSYLVTDEQFF; CDR3 DNA: TGTGCCAGCAAATCATATTTGGTTACGGATGAGCAGTTCTTC
D gene: TRBD1; CDR3 length: 13; V gene: TRBV5-1; J gene: TRBJ2-7; clone size: NA; CDR3 protein: CASRLTGGYEQYF; CDR3 DNA: TGCGCCAGCAGATTGACAGGGGGATACGAGCAGTACTTC
D gene: NA; CDR3 length: 15; V gene: TRBV2; J gene: TRBJ2-1; clone size: NA; CDR3 protein: CASRGPRESYNEQFF; CDR3 DNA: TGTGCCAGCAGGGGACCCCGGGAGTCCTACAATGAGCAGTTCTTC
D gene: NA; CDR3 length: 13; V gene: TRBV29-1; J gene: TRBJ2-7; clone size: NA; CDR3 protein: CSVIEGFSYEQYF; CDR3 DNA: TGCAGCGTTATTGAGGGCTTCTCCTACGAGCAGTACTTC
D gene: NA; CDR3 length: 13; V gene: TRBV4-1; J gene: TRBJ1-5; clone size: NA; CDR3 protein: CASSQDENQPQHF; CDR3 DNA: TGCGCCAGCAGCCAAGACGAGAATCAGCCCCAGCATTTT
D gene: TRBD2; CDR3 length: 12; V gene: TRBV2; J gene: TRBJ2-5; clone size: NA; CDR3 protein: CASRRLAQTQYF; CDR3 DNA: TGTGCCAGCAGGCGACTAGCGCAGACCCAGTACTTC
D gene: TRBD1; CDR3 length: 15; V gene: TRBV28; J gene: TRBJ2-2; clone size: NA; CDR3 protein: CASSATGGYTGELFF; CDR3 DNA: TGTGCCAGCAGTGCGACAGGGGGCTACACCGGGGAGCTGTTTTTT
D gene: NA; CDR3 length: 11; V gene: TRBV20-1; J gene: TRBJ2-7; clone size: NA; CDR3 protein: CSASISYEQYF; CDR3 DNA: TGCAGTGCTAGTATCTCCTACGAGCAGTACTTC
D gene: NA; CDR3 length: 17; V gene: TRBV18; J gene: TRBJ1-3; clone size: NA; CDR3 protein: CASSPQTGPYSGNTIYF; CDR3 DNA: TGTGCCAGCTCACCCCAGACAGGACCCTACTCTGGAAACACCATATATTTT
D gene: NA; CDR3 length: 11; V gene: TRBV10-2; J gene: TRBJ2-7; clone size: once; CDR3 protein: CASSEVGRKYF; CDR3 DNA: TGCGCCAGCAGTGAGGTCGGCAGGAAGTACTTC
D gene: TRBD1; CDR3 length: 13; V gene: TRBV28; J gene: TRBJ1-2; clone size: NA; CDR3 protein: CATRDRVNYGYTF; CDR3 DNA: TGTGCCACCCGGGACAGGGTGAACTATGGCTACACCTTC
D gene: TRBD2; CDR3 length: 17; V gene: TRBV11-2; J gene: TRBJ2-2; clone size: NA; CDR3 protein: CASSLRLAGGYTGELFF; CDR3 DNA: TGTGCCAGCAGCTTGCGACTAGCGGGGGGGTACACCGGGGAGCTGTTTTTT
D gene: TRBD2; CDR3 length: 17; V gene: TRBV5-6; J gene: TRBJ2-1; clone size: NA; CDR3 protein: CASSSRRSSGLYNEQFF; CDR3 DNA: TGTGCCAGCAGCTCTAGGAGATCTAGCGGGCTATACAATGAGCAGTTCTTC
D gene: TRBD1; CDR3 length: 17; V gene: TRBV23-1; J gene: TRBJ1-6; clone size: NA; CDR3 protein: CASSRGQGLYLNSPLHF; CDR3 DNA: TGCGCCAGCAGTCGGGGACAGGGGTTATATCTTAATTCACCCCTCCACTTT
D gene: TRBD2; CDR3 length: 13; V gene: TRBV29-1; J gene: TRBJ2-4; clone size: NA; CDR3 protein: CSVIEAGVHIQYF; CDR3 DNA: TGCAGCGTTATAGAAGCGGGGGTTCACATTCAGTACTTC
D gene: NA; CDR3 length: 14; V gene: TRBV10-1; J gene: TRBJ1-2; clone size: NA; CDR3 protein: CASSESRTVYGYTF; CDR3 DNA: TGCGCCAGCAGTGAGTCCCGGACAGTCTATGGCTACACCTTC
D gene: NA; CDR3 length: 15; V gene: TRBV19; J gene: TRBJ2-5; clone size: once; CDR3 protein: CASSMTGAPQETQYF; CDR3 DNA: TGTGCCAGTAGTATGACGGGAGCCCCCCAAGAGACCCAGTACTTC
D gene: TRBD2; CDR3 length: 17; V gene: TRBV27; J gene: TRBJ2-1; clone size: NA; CDR3 protein: CATRLAGGGRGVDEQFF; CDR3 DNA: TGTGCCACCCGACTAGCGGGAGGCGGGCGAGGAGTTGATGAGCAGTTCTTC
D gene: NA; CDR3 length: 14; V gene: TRBV10-3; J gene: TRBJ2-5; clone size: NA; CDR3 protein: CAIRADRAGETQYF; CDR3 DNA: TGTGCCATCAGGGCGGACAGAGCGGGGGAGACCCAGTACTTC
D gene: TRBD1; CDR3 length: 17; V gene: TRBV10-1; J gene: TRBJ1-2; clone size: NA; CDR3 protein: CASSSTGQGARIYGYTF; CDR3 DNA: TGCGCCAGCAGTTCGACGGGACAGGGGGCGCGAATATATGGCTACACCTTC
D gene: NA; CDR3 length: 13; V gene: TRBV7-2; J gene: TRBJ2-7; clone size: once; CDR3 protein: CASSFSTRGEQYF; CDR3 DNA: TGTGCCAGCAGCTTCTCTACTAGAGGCGAGCAGTACTTC
D gene: TRBD1; CDR3 length: 14; V gene: TRBV7-9; J gene: TRBJ2-1; clone size: NA; CDR3 protein: CASSWDRSYNEQFF; CDR3 DNA: TGTGCCAGCAGCTGGGACAGATCCTACAATGAGCAGTTCTTC
D gene: TRBD2; CDR3 length: 14; V gene: TRBV15; J gene: TRBJ2-1; clone size: NA; CDR3 protein: CATRSGGPYNEQFF; CDR3 DNA: TGTGCCACCCGATCGGGAGGGCCATACAATGAGCAGTTCTTC
D gene: NA; CDR3 length: 13; V gene: TRBV12-2; J gene: TRBJ2-7; clone size: NA; CDR3 protein: CASRLASKYEQYF; CDR3 DNA: TGTGCAAGTCGCTTAGCGTCAAAATACGAGCAGTACTTC
D gene: NA; CDR3 length: 18; V gene: TRBV14; J gene: TRBJ1-1; clone size: NA; CDR3 protein: CASSQVGRAYLENTEAFF; CDR3 DNA: TGTGCCAGCAGCCAAGTCGGCAGGGCCTATCTGGAGAACACTGAAGCTTTCTTT
D gene: TRBD1; CDR3 length: 13; V gene: TRBV7-2; J gene: TRBJ2-2; clone size: NA; CDR3 protein: CASSPDRFGELFF; CDR3 DNA: TGTGCCAGCAGCCCGGACAGGTTCGGGGAGCTGTTTTTT
D gene: NA; CDR3 length: 13; V gene: TRBV6-5; J gene: TRBJ1-1; clone size: once; CDR3 protein: CASWDWGTGEAFF; CDR3 DNA: TGTGCCTCGTGGGACTGGGGAACGGGTGAAGCTTTCTTT
D gene: NA; CDR3 length: 13; V gene: TRBV7-9; J gene: TRBJ2-1; clone size: NA; CDR3 protein: CASSLSANNEQFF; CDR3 DNA: TGTGCCAGCAGCTTAAGCGCCAACAATGAGCAGTTCTTC
D gene: NA; CDR3 length: 14; V gene: TRBV9; J gene: TRBJ1-2; clone size: NA; CDR3 protein: CASSVGARPYGYTF; CDR3 DNA: TGTGCCAGCAGCGTAGGGGCAAGGCCCTATGGCTACACCTTC
D gene: NA; CDR3 length: 14; V gene: TRBV23-1; J gene: TRBJ1-3; clone size: NA; CDR3 protein: CVSPGVMGGNTIYF; CDR3 DNA: TGCGTCTCACCGGGGGTCATGGGGGGAAACACCATATATTTT
D gene: TRBD2; CDR3 length: 15; V gene: TRBV9; J gene: TRBJ2-1; clone size: NA; CDR3 protein: CASSLSGSGNNEQFF; CDR3 DNA: TGTGCCAGCAGTCTTAGCGGGAGCGGGAACAATGAGCAGTTCTTC
D gene: NA; CDR3 length: 17; V gene: TRBV11-2; J gene: TRBJ2-1; clone size: NA; CDR3 protein: CASSSGGAGAHYNEQFF; CDR3 DNA: TGTGCCAGCAGCTCAGGGGGCGCGGGAGCCCACTACAATGAGCAGTTCTTC
D gene: NA; CDR3 length: 18; V gene: TRBV28; J gene: TRBJ1-3; clone size: NA; CDR3 protein: CASSLFGRVGGSGNTIYF; CDR3 DNA: TGTGCCAGCAGTTTATTTGGGCGTGTTGGAGGTTCTGGAAACACCATATATTTT
D gene: NA; CDR3 length: 18; V gene: TRBV18; J gene: TRBJ2-1; clone size: NA; CDR3 protein: CASSPELSGVGSYNEQFF; CDR3 DNA: TGTGCCAGCTCACCAGAGTTGTCAGGGGTGGGCTCCTACAATGAGCAGTTCTTC
D gene: NA; CDR3 length: 12; V gene: TRBV2; J gene: TRBJ2-7; clone size: NA; CDR3 protein: CASSWTEYEQYF; CDR3 DNA: TGTGCCAGCAGTTGGACAGAGTACGAGCAGTACTTC